The T cell receptor beta chain under discussion was sequenced for a study of blood T cells in healthy people across ages. Overall study results and limits: Older age went with lower TCR beta diversity per million T cells, in a roughly linear way.

With respect to this clonotype: Its matching antigen is unknown.

Germline V gene sequence: CDR1 MNHEY, CDR2 SVGEGT. The trim removed 0 bases at V and 6 bases at J, leaving 11 bases unmatched. CDR3 length equals 17 residues. A second PCR of roughly 7 to 11 cycles used a sample-barcoded 5' primer and a J-beta primer mix. Every cDNA molecule bore a tag from a template-switch adaptor containing 12 random nucleotides. Every sample gave at least 3 million paired-end reads containing CDR3. TCRdb used MiXCR to reprocess the 5' RACE reads, holding one entry per CDR3 protein. Among roughly 730,000 distinct CDR3 sequences listed, roughly three fifths were seen once. The V call is TRBV6-2 or TRBV6-3, the J call TRBJ1-5; 7 bases align to TRBD1. The sequence derives from a man aged 35 to 55 in good health. The sequencing input was blood. CDR3 loop: CASSYSLRGGGTQPQHF. Here the CDR3 DNA reads TGTGCCAGCAGTTACTCGTTAAGAGGAGGGGGCACTCAGCCCCAGCATTTT.